This T cell receptor beta chain was identified in a study of T cell changes during pregnancy in multiple sclerosis. Libraries were prepared by immunoSEQ multiplex PCR; TCRdb keeps only in-frame clonotypes and omits some of them. The sample yields 60,000 to 90,000 clones, 75% to 90% seen once. Per germline, CDR1 MNHNS and CDR2 SASEGT. The CDR3 consists of 15 residues. V dropped 3 bases and J dropped 4; count of bases not matched to a gene: 4. Material: peripheral blood, obtained before pregnancy. The sequence came from a female donor with multiple sclerosis, enrolled in a pregnancy study. The chain uses TRBV6-1 and TRBJ2-1; 9 bases align to TRBD2. The chain's CDR3 is CASSDGGGEYNEQFF. CDR3 DNA sequence: TGTGCCAGCAGTGATGGCGGGGGGGAGTACAATGAGCAGTTCTTC.